The subject of this entry is one TCR beta chain. Its binding antigen is unknown. No much larger clone exists at a distance of one base, and base qualities are not known. Receptors were amplified or captured by PCR. At the Johns Hopkins FTIC core, DNA from the cultured CD4+ T cells underwent TCR sequencing with the Oncomine TCR Beta short-read assay. The QIAamp micro DNA kit was used to extract genomic DNA from the cultured CD4+ T cells. Oncomine TCR Beta libraries made from cultured CD4+ T cells were pooled using unique dual indexes and sequenced on an Illumina iSeq 100. Per the original workflow: Non-productive sequences were removed, and CDR3s that did not start with C, did not end with F or W, or were shorter than 7 amino acids were discarded. The MANAFEST web application identified antigen-specific clonotypes by comparing peptide-stimulated wells against reference wells and other culture wells. An FDR below 0.05, an odds ratio above 5, and a productive frequency above 0.1% in at least two of three replicate wells were required for clones to be considered positive. A clonotype was classed as cross-reactive if the clonotype showed significant expansion both in SARS-CoV-2 spike wells and in at least one common cold coronavirus spike condition. Similarity between CDR3 sequences was evaluated in R version 3.6.1 using Levenshtein distances (stringdist) and unrooted phylogenetic trees (ape). The public reads were run again by TCRdb, first through fastp at Q25 and then through MiXCR, and only productive beta chains were kept. Rows matching on CDR3 protein sequence are summarized as one entry with the most common DNA and genes. The V and J calls come from TCRdb's annotation, not from the publication. This sample comprises around 19,000 distinct CDR3 sequences, 50% to 60% of them detected only once. 7.5% to 10% of the sample belongs to the ten largest clones.

The source of the sample is a study of vaccination and CD4 T cells after COVID-19 (dated by TCRdb to the early 2020s). Context from the whole study: Convalescent patients had a positive SARS-CoV-2 result on nasal swab PCR, and of these patients, several had mild disease and one had severe disease. The convalescent cohort comprised six males and four females, including two Hispanic individuals, seven Caucasians, two Asians and one multiracial person. Each participant got two doses of either the Pfizer-BioNTech BNT162b2 vaccine (n=8) or the Moderna mRNA-1273 vaccine (n=2). In roughly eleven COVID-19 convalescent patients and a few infection-naive healthy vaccine recipients, the spike-specific CD4+ TCR repertoire before mRNA vaccination was compared with the repertoire after mRNA vaccination. Post-COVID blood samples from convalescent patients were collected a median of approximately 100 days after diagnosis, with a range of roughly 30 to 170 days. Control cultures received a CEFX viral epitope pool as the positive control, an HIV-1 Nef peptide pool as the negative control, or no peptide. Overlapping spike peptide pools from SARS-CoV-2 and from the common cold coronaviruses HCoV-NL63, HCoV-OC43 and HCoV-229E were used as culture stimuli. Post-vaccine blood samples were collected a median of around 10 weeks after the second vaccine dose, ranging from roughly 13 to 241 days.

There are 15 amino acids in the CDR3, from cysteine to phenylalanine inclusive. Only CDR3 DNA is held: 45 bases, read in frame from base 1. CDR1 is given as SGHAT and CDR2 as FQNNGV, both from the germline V gene. Germline trimming: 7 bases from V, 4 bases from J; junction bases outside gene matches: 6. The treatment or condition tag for this specimen amounts to: roughly nine-day PBMC culture with coronavirus spike peptide pools or control peptides (ViraFEST assay). The ViraFEST assay was used in the study, in which antigen-specific T cells were expanded with peptide pools and expanded clonotypes were subsequently identified by TCR sequencing. The convalescent patients' positive SARS-CoV-2 PCR tests were from March to December 2020, which was before the Alpha, Beta and Delta variants emerged in the United States. Each well held millions of PBMCs cultured in IMDM containing approximately 5% human AB serum and about 10 IU/ml IL-2, with about 9.4 ug/ml peptide pools added. On days 3 and 7, half of the culture medium was replaced with fresh IL-2-containing medium. After 10 days of culture, CD4+ T cells were isolated by negative selection with the EasySep CD4+ T cell isolation kit. Ficoll-Paque Plus gradient centrifugation was used to isolate PBMCs from whole blood, and the isolated PBMCs were then either used fresh or cryopreserved at -140C. Culture conditions were generally each tested in triplicate wells.

Study-wide conclusions, independent of this receptor: The study included relatively few convalescent patients and did not analyze early timepoints after natural infection. In convalescent patients, a median around 86% of post-vaccine SARS-CoV-2-reactive clones were detected only after vaccination, suggesting vaccine-specific priming. In convalescent patients, nearly all vaccine-specific clones (304 of 307) were found to be mono-reactive for SARS-CoV-2 spike rather than cross-reactive with common cold coronaviruses. Although the median number of SARS-CoV-2-reactive clonotypes went up from 21 after infection to 30 to 45 after vaccination, the increase was not significant.

The sample was CD4+ T cells from blood, cultured in vitro. The rearrangement joined TRBV11-2 to TRBJ1-6; 8 junctional bases match TRBD1. The source of this sequence is a human donor who had recovered from COVID-19. The DNA sequence follows: TGTGCCAGCACCCAGACAGGGGCTTATAATTCACCCCTCCACTTT. Translated, it gives CASTQTGAYNSPLHF.